This T cell receptor beta chain was captured by sequencing in a study of T cells in Graves' hyperthyroidism and ophthalmopathy. Patients were aged 18 to 65, had disease duration under 2 months, and had newly diagnosed hyperthyroidism. The PBMCs were sourced from fresh peripheral blood (around 9.9 ml). CDR1 and CDR2 from the germline V gene are SQVTM and ANQGSEA. V dropped 1 base and J dropped 2 bases, with 6 bases sitting between them. This CDR3 has 13 amino acids. Researchers amplified the TCR beta CDR3 regions from RNA transcripts. First-round RT-PCR targeting the TCR CDR3 was performed with the HTBI primer set. TCRdb reanalysed the multiplex PCR reads using MiXCR and keeps one entry per CDR3 protein. The sample carries hundreds of thousands of distinct CDR3 sequences, 20% to 25% recorded once.

The source of this sequence is a man aged 50 to 60 with Graves' hyperthyroidism. The material sequenced was blood. The chain carries TRBV29-1 and TRBJ1-3, with D unclear. CDR3 bases: TGCAGCGTTGAAGGGGGAGCTGGAAACACCATATATTTT. Encoded protein: CSVEGGAGNTIYF.